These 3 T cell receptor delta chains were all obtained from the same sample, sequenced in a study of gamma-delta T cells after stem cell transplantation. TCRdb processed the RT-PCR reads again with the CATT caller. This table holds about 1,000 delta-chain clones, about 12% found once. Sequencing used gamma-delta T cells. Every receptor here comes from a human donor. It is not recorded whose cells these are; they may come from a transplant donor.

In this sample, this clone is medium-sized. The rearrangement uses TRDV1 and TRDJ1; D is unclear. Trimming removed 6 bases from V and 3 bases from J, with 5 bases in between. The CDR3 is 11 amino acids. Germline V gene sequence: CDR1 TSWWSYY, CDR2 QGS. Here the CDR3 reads CALGSPDKLIF. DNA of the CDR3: TGTGCTCTTGGAAGCCCCGATAAACTCATCTTT.

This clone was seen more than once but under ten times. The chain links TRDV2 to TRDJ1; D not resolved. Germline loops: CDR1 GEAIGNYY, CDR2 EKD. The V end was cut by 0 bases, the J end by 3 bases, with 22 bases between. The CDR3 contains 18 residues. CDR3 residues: CACDTIPPGLAYADKLIF. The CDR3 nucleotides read TGTGCCTGTGACACCATCCCGCCCGGCCTTGCGTACGCCGATAAACTCATCTTT.

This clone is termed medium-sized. CDR3: CACEEITVGETDKLIF. CDR3 coding DNA: TGTGCCTGTGAGGAAATTACGGTTGGGGAAACCGATAAACTCATCTTT. The genes are TRDV2 and TRDJ1; either TRDD1 or TRDD3 may fit D (5 bases each). CDR1 GEAIGNYY and CDR2 EKD come from the germline V gene. This CDR3 contains 16 residues. V lost 4 bases, J lost 2 bases, and 19 bases lay in between.